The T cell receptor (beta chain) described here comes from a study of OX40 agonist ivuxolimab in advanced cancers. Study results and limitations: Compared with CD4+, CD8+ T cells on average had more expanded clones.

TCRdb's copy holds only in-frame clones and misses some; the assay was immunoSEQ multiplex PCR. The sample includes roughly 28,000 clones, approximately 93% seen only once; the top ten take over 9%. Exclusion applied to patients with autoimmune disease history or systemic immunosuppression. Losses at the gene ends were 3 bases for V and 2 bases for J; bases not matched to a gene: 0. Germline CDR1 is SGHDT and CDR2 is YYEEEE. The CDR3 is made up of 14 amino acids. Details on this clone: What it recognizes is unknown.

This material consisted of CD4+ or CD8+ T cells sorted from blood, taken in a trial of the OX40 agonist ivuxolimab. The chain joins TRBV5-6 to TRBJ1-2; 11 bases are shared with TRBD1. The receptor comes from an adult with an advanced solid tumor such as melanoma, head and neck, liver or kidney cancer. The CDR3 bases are TGTGCCAGCAGCTGGGACAGGGGGAACTATGGCTACACCTTC. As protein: CASSWDRGNYGYTF.